This T cell receptor beta chain was identified during a study of identical twins. Unique molecular identifiers were present on the cDNA, and a universal primer site came from template switching. TCRdb reanalysed the 5' RACE reads using MiXCR and keeps one entry per CDR3 protein. The table lists about 290,000 distinct CDR3 sequences, just under 9.5% of them singletons. General study points: Memory repertoires showed no such pattern, whereas abundant cord blood beta clonotypes carried fewer insertions. The study found that models underestimated out-of-frame TCR alpha sharing in monozygotic twins. The analysis was cross-sectional rather than longitudinal within donors.

This clonotype was counted only a few times. Its antigen is as yet unknown. V trimming: 5 bases; J trimming: 10 bases; junction bases outside the gene matches: 8. CDR3 length: 14 residues. The germline gives CDR1 SGHAT, CDR2 FQNNGV. This same sample was also taken into another study, of yellow fever vaccine responses in identical twins.

The V and J genes are TRBV11-2 and TRBJ1-2; 12 bases match TRBD1. The material sequenced was CD8+ T cells sorted from blood. The receptor comes from a woman under 30 in good health. CDR3 protein: CASSAGTGGINYTF. In nucleotides, the CDR3 is TGTGCCAGCAGCGCCGGGACAGGGGGCATCAACTACACCTTC.